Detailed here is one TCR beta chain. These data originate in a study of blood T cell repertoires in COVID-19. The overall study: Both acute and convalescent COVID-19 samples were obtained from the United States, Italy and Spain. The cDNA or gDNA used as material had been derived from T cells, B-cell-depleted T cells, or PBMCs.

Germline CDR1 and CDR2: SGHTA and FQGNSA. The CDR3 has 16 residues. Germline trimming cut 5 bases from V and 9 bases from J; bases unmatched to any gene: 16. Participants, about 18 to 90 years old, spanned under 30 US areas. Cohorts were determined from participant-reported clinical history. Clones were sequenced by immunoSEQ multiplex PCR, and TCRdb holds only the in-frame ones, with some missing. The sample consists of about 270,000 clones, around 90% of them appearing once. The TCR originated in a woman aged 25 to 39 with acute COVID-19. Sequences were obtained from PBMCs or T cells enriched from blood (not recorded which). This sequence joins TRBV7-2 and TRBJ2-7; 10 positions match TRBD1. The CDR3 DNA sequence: TGTGCCAGCAGCCCAAGGGACAGGGGAGGTGGTATGGGGCAGTACTTC. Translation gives CASSPRDRGGGMGQYF.